This T cell receptor (beta chain) was identified in a study of long-term antiretroviral therapy in people with HIV. About this clone: Its antigen is undetermined.

The length of the CDR3 is 15 residues. V was pared by 3 bases and J by 7 bases, with 16 bases between. The germline V gene has CDR1 SGHRS and CDR2 YFSETQ. Version v3.0 of the immunoSEQ assay ran at survey level. The method was immunoSEQ multiplex PCR; TCRdb's version includes in-frame clones alone and lacks a portion of them. Seen here are around 26,000 clones, around 87% observed once, and the top ten hold 4% to 5.5%. General observations from the study: After ART, diversity increased yet remained lower than transplant donor controls. Repertoires from HIV showed CDR3 length ranges narrower than those of controls. Clones showing expansion before ART dominated the repertoire at all time points.

The specimen was unsorted PBMCs, collected 2.6 to 2.8 years after starting antiretroviral therapy. This sequence joins TRBV5-1 and TRBJ1-4; D is ambiguous. The source of this sequence is a man aged 40-49 years with HIV. In DNA form, the CDR3 reads TGCGCCAGCAGCTCAGCAGACCTACCGGGTGAAAAACTGTTTTTT. Translation: CASSSADLPGEKLFF.